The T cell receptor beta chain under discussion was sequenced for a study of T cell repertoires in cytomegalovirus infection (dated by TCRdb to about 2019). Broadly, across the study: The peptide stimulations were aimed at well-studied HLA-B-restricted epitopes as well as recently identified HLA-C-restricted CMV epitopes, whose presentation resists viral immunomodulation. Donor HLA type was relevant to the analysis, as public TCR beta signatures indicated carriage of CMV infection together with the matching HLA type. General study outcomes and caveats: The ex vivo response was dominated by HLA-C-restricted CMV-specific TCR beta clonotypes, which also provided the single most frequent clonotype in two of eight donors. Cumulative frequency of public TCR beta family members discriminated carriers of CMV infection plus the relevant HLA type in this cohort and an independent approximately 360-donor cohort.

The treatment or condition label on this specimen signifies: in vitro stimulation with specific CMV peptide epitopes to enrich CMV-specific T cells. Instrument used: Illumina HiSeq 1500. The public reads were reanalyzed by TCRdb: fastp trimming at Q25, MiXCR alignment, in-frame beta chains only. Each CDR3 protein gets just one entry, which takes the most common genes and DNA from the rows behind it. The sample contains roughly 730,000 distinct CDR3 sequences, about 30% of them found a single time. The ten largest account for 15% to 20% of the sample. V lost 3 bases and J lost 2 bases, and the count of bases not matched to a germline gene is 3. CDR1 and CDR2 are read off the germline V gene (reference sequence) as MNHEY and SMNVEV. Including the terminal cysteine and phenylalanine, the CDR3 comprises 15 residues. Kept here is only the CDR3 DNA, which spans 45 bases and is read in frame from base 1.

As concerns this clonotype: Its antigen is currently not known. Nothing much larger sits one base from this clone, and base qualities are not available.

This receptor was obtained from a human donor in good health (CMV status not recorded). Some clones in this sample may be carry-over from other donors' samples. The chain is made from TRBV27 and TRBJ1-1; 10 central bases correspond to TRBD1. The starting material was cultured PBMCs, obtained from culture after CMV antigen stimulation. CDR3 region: CASSLGTGDNTEAFF. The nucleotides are TGTGCCAGCAGTTTGGGGACAGGGGATAACACTGAAGCTTTCTTT.